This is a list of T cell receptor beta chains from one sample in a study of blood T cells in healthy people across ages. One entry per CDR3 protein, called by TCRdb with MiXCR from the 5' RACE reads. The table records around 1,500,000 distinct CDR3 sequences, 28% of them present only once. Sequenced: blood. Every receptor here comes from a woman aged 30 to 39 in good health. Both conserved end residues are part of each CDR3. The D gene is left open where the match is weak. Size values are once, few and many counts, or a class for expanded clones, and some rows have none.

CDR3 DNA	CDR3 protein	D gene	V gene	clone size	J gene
TGTGCCAGCAGCCCCGGCGCGAGGGACAGGGGGATCTCCTACGAGCAGTACTTC	CASSPGARDRGISYEQYF	TRBD1	TRBV7-9	few	TRBJ2-7
TGTGCCAGCAGTTTATATGGGGGCGACGAGCAGTACTTC	CASSLYGGDEQYF	-	TRBV27	few	TRBJ2-7
TGCGCTAGCAGCTTGTACGAGGACACCGGGGAGCTGTTTTTT	CASSLYEDTGELFF	-	TRBV5-1	-	TRBJ2-2
TGTGCCAGCAGTTACGGTGCAAGCGGAGATACGCAGTATTTT	CASSYGASGDTQYF	-	TRBV6-2/TRBV6-3	few	TRBJ2-3
TGCGCCGGCAGCAGAATAGCGGGAGGGCCTTACGAGCAGTACTTC	CAGSRIAGGPYEQYF	TRBD2	TRBV5-1	-	TRBJ2-7
TGTGCCAGCAGCTTCTACGGGGGGCCAAACAATGAGCAGTTCTTC	CASSFYGGPNNEQFF	-	TRBV7-6	-	TRBJ2-1
TGTGCCAACAGCTTAGTCGTCCTCGACACAGATACGCAGTATTTT	CANSLVVLDTDTQYF	-	TRBV7-2	-	TRBJ2-3
TGTGCCAGCAGCTTAAGAGAGATGGGCACAGATGCGCAGTATTTT	CASSLREMGTDAQYF	-	TRBV7-9	-	TRBJ2-3
TGTGCCAGCAGCGTGAGGGCAGGAGCCGGGGAGCTGTTTTTT	CASSVRAGAGELFF	-	TRBV9	few	TRBJ2-2
TGCAATGCTAGAGGCACGGTAGCAAATCAGCCCCAGCATTTT	CNARGTVANQPQHF	-	TRBV20-1	-	TRBJ1-5
TGTGCCAGCAGCTTCATCGGGGGGAACGACAATGAGCAGTTCTTC	CASSFIGGNDNEQFF	TRBD2	TRBV5-5	-	TRBJ2-1
TGTGCCAGCAGTGAGACAGACCACTACGAGCAGTACTTC	CASSETDHYEQYF	-	TRBV6-1	many	TRBJ2-7
TGTGCCAGCAGCCTGTCTAGCGCCTCTTTCACAGATACGCAGTATTTT	CASSLSSASFTDTQYF	-	TRBV9	-	TRBJ2-3
TGTGCCAGCAGTTTTAGCCGTACAGCTAATCAGCCCCAGCATTTT	CASSFSRTANQPQHF	-	TRBV28	few	TRBJ1-5
TGTGCCAGCAGCCTTATAACGGGGGACCGGGAGACCCAGTACTTC	CASSLITGDRETQYF	-	TRBV11-2	once	TRBJ2-5
TGTGCCAGCAGCGCAGATTGGACGCCTCGAGAGCAGTACTTC	CASSADWTPREQYF	-	TRBV7-9	-	TRBJ2-7
TGCGCCAGCAGCCAAGATCGGACCGCTAGCACAGATACGCAGTATTTT	CASSQDRTASTDTQYF	-	TRBV4-1	many	TRBJ2-3
TGCAGTGCTAGAGGATCAGGGCGGGCGGAAGATACGCAGTATTTT	CSARGSGRAEDTQYF	-	TRBV20-1	-	TRBJ2-3
TGTGCCAGCAGTCCCACAAGGATTGCCTATGGCTACACCTTC	CASSPTRIAYGYTF	-	TRBV12-3/TRBV12-4	-	TRBJ1-2
TGCAGTGCTAGAGAGAGAGGACAGGGGAGTGAAAAACTGTTTTTT	CSARERGQGSEKLFF	TRBD1	TRBV20-1	-	TRBJ1-4
TGTGCCAGCAGTGAGGGACAGAACGCCCAGCCCCAGCATTTT	CASSEGQNAQPQHF	TRBD1	TRBV6-5	many	TRBJ1-5
TGCGCCAGCAGCTCGTTTAAGGGTTTAAGCTCCTACGAGCAGTACTTC	CASSSFKGLSSYEQYF	-	TRBV5-1	few	TRBJ2-7
TGTGCCAGCAGCTTAGATGGATCATTCTATGGCTACACCTTC	CASSLDGSFYGYTF	-	TRBV27	few	TRBJ1-2
TGTGCCAGCAGCTTAGACCGGGACAGCTATCAGCCCCAGCATTTT	CASSLDRDSYQPQHF	TRBD1	TRBV7-2	few	TRBJ1-5
TGCGCCAGCAGCCCCGACAGTTCATTTAGCACAGATACGCAGTATTTT	CASSPDSSFSTDTQYF	-	TRBV5-1	many	TRBJ2-3
TGTGCCAGCAGTTTAGCAAGTCAGGCAGGGGCCGCTTACTATGGCTACACCTTC	CASSLASQAGAAYYGYTF	-	TRBV27	-	TRBJ1-2
TGCAGTGCAGGGACTAGCGGGAGGTCCAATGAGCAGTTCTTC	CSAGTSGRSNEQFF	TRBD2	TRBV20-1	-	TRBJ2-1
TGTGCCACCGCTAGCGGGGCAAGCACCTACAATGAGCAGTTCTTC	CATASGASTYNEQFF	TRBD2	TRBV24-1	-	TRBJ2-1
TGTGCCAGCAACCAAAGAGGACGGAACAATGAGCAGTTCTTC	CASNQRGRNNEQFF	-	TRBV27	-	TRBJ2-1
TGCGCCAGCAGCCCCCGCGAAGGGAGCAGCTCCTACGAGCAGTACTTC	CASSPREGSSSYEQYF	-	TRBV5-1	many	TRBJ2-7
TGTGCCAGCAGCGTACGACTTGGCTATGGCTACACCTTC	CASSVRLGYGYTF	-	TRBV3-1	-	TRBJ1-2
TGCAGTGCTAGGGGGGTCTCGACCTACGAGCAGTACTTC	CSARGVSTYEQYF	-	TRBV20-1	few	TRBJ2-7
TGTGCCAGCAGTTCCCCGGGACTGGAAAAACTGTTTTTT	CASSSPGLEKLFF	-	TRBV28	few	TRBJ1-4
TGTGCCACCAGCGGTGGAGGGAGGGTAGGCAAAAACATTCAGTACTTC	CATSGGGRVGKNIQYF	TRBD2	TRBV15	-	TRBJ2-4
TGTGCCAGCAGCTTAGCGGGACAGGGGCCGACCTACGAGCAGTACTTC	CASSLAGQGPTYEQYF	TRBD1	TRBV7-2	few	TRBJ2-7
TGTGCCAGCAGTTTAACCGGGGGGCCCTATGGCTACACCTTC	CASSLTGGPYGYTF	-	TRBV12-3/TRBV12-4	many	TRBJ1-2
TGTGCCACCGGGGGGGGCACTGGCTACACCTTC	CATGGGTGYTF	-	TRBV10-3	-	TRBJ1-2
TGTGCCAGTGGACAGGTCACCCAGCCCCAGCATTTT	CASGQVTQPQHF	TRBD1	TRBV6-1	few	TRBJ1-5
TGCAGCGTTGGGACTGCTGGTGAAAAACTGTTTTTT	CSVGTAGEKLFF	-	TRBV29-1	many	TRBJ1-4
TGTGCCGCCCCGGGACTAGCGGGAGGGTACGAGCAGTACTTC	CAAPGLAGGYEQYF	TRBD2	TRBV30	-	TRBJ2-7
TGTGCCAGCAGTTACGACGAGGTTAGGGCACCCTACGAGCAGTACTTC	CASSYDEVRAPYEQYF	-	TRBV6-2/TRBV6-3	many	TRBJ2-7
TGTGCCACCAGTGAACCTAGCGGGAGCTCCTACAATGAGCAGTTCTTC	CATSEPSGSSYNEQFF	TRBD2	TRBV24-1	few	TRBJ2-1
TGTGCCAGCAGCCCCTGGGACACCCTGGAGGAAAAACTGTTTTTT	CASSPWDTLEEKLFF	-	TRBV9	-	TRBJ1-4
TGTGCCAGCAGCTTACTCCCTCCGGGACAGAATTCACCCCTCCACTTT	CASSLLPPGQNSPLHF	TRBD1	TRBV7-2	-	TRBJ1-6
TGTGCCAGCAGCTCAAGAGCTCGATATACGCAGTATTTT	CASSSRARYTQYF	-	TRBV13	-	TRBJ2-3
TGCGCCAGCAGCTCCCAACGCACAGGGGGAGTCACTGAAGCTTTCTTT	CASSSQRTGGVTEAFF	TRBD1	TRBV5-1	-	TRBJ1-1
TGTGCCAGCAGGGGGACAGGAGGGCATGGCTACACCTTC	CASRGTGGHGYTF	TRBD1	TRBV12-3/TRBV12-4	few	TRBJ1-2
TGTGCCAGCAGTCCTCGACCGCTAGCTATGGCCTACGAGCAGTACTTC	CASSPRPLAMAYEQYF	-	TRBV3-1	many	TRBJ2-7
TGTGCCAGCAAGGTAGCGGGAGGAGACATTCAGTACTTC	CASKVAGGDIQYF	TRBD2	TRBV6-2/TRBV6-3	-	TRBJ2-4
TGTGCCAGCAGAACAACAGGGACAGCCTATGGCTACACCTTC	CASRTTGTAYGYTF	TRBD1	TRBV5-6	many	TRBJ1-2
TGTGCCAGTAAATACAGTGGTTCCCGACAGAATTCTGAGGGCTACACCTTC	CASKYSGSRQNSEGYTF	-	TRBV28	-	TRBJ1-2
TGTGCCAGCAGCTTAAGTAATTCACCCCTCCACTTT	CASSLSNSPLHF	-	TRBV12-3/TRBV12-4	many	TRBJ1-6
TGCGCCAGCAGCCAAGCTCCGGGGAGCAGTTCCTACGAGCAGTACTTC	CASSQAPGSSSYEQYF	-	TRBV4-1	many	TRBJ2-7
TGTGCCAGCCGTCCCGCGGCAACCGGGGAACTGTTTTTT	CASRPAATGELFF	-	TRBV9	few	TRBJ1-4
TGTGCCAGCATCAAGGGGCTAGCGCAAGAGACCCAGCACTTC	CASIKGLAQETQHF	-	TRBV27	-	TRBJ2-4
TGTGCCAGCATTGAGACAGGAAACTCTGGAAACACCATATATTTT	CASIETGNSGNTIYF	-	TRBV6-1	-	TRBJ1-3